This TCR beta chain was obtained from a study of T cell repertoires in cytomegalovirus infection. Background on the study: Through public TCR beta signatures, both CMV infection and matching HLA type were indicated. General study results and limits: The cumulative frequency of public TCR beta families distinguished individuals who carried CMV together with the relevant HLA.

TCRdb passed the reads through MiXCR, listing each CDR3 protein once. This sample has around 290,000 distinct CDR3 sequences, with about 23% found just once. In regard to this clonotype: The target antigen is unknown.

With V trimmed by 8 bases and J by 3 bases, 12 bases remained unmatched. The CDR3 has 15 residues. Germline V gene data show CDR1 as MDHEN and CDR2 as SYDVKM. The sequence derives from a human donor in good health (CMV status not recorded). Some clones in this sample may be carry-over from other donors' samples. Sequencing was performed on PBMCs. V and J are TRBV28 and TRBJ1-1; 7 bases are shared with TRBD1. The CDR3 region has the DNA TGTGCCAGCGGGGACAGACTTAGGAGTGACACTGAAGCTTTCTTT. Translating it yields CASGDRLRSDTEAFF.